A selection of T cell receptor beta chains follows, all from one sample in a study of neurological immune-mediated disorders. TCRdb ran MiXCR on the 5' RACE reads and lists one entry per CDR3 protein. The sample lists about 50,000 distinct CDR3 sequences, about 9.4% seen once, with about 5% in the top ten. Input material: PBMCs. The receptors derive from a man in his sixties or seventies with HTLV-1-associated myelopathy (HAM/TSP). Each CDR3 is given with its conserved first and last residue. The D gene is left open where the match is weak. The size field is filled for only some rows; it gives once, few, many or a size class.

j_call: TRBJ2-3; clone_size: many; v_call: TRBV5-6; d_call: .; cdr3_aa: CASSLASADTQYF; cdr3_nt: TGTGCCAGCAGCTTGGCCTCCGCAGATACGCAGTATTTT
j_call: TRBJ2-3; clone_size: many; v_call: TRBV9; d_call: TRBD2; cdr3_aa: CASSPTSMSTDTQYF; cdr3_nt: TGTGCCAGCAGCCCGACTAGCATGAGCACAGATACGCAGTATTTT
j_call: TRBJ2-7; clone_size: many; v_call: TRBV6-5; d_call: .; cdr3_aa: CASSGATGEQYF; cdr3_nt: TGTGCCAGCTCTGGGGCTACTGGCGAGCAGTACTTC
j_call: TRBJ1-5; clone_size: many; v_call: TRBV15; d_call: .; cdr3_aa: CATSRESNQPQHF; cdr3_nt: TGTGCCACCAGCAGAGAGTCAAATCAGCCCCAGCATTTT
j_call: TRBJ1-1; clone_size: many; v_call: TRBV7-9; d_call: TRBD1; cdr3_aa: CASSSLGQGNTEAFF; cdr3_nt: TGTGCCAGCAGCTCTCTCGGACAGGGCAACACTGAAGCTTTCTTT
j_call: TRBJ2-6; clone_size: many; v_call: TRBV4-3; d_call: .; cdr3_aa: CASSYGPNLSGANVLTF; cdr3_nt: TGCGCCAGCAGCTACGGACCTAACCTCTCTGGGGCCAACGTCCTGACTTTC
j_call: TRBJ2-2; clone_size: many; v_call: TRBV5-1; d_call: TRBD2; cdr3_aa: CASSSRLAGVSGELFF; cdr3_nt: TGCGCCAGCAGCTCCAGACTAGCGGGAGTGTCCGGGGAGCTGTTTTTT
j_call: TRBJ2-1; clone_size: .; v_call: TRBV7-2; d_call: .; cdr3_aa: CASSRPGRIYNEQFF; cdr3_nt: TGTGCCAGCAGCCGCCCCGGGCGGATCTACAATGAGCAGTTCTTC
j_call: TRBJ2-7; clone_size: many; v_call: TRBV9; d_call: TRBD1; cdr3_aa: CASSVRDRSYEQYF; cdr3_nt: TGTGCCAGCAGCGTTCGGGACAGGAGCTACGAGCAGTACTTC
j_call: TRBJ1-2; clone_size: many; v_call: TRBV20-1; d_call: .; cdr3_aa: CSARSTAPVYGYTF; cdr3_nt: TGCAGTGCTAGATCCACAGCTCCGGTCTATGGCTACACCTTC
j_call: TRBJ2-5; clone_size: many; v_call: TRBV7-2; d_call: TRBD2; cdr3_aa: CASSLQTSRQETQYF; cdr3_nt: TGTGCCAGCAGCCTACAGACTAGCAGACAAGAGACCCAGTACTTC
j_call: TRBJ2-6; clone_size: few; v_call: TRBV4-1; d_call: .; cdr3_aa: CASSPKLRGSGANVLTF; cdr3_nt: TGCGCCAGCAGCCCGAAATTACGAGGCTCTGGGGCCAACGTCCTGACTTTC
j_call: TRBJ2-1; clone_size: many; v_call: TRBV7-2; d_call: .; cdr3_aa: CASSLGKATDNEQFF; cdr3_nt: TGTGCCAGCAGCTTAGGTAAAGCGACAGACAATGAGCAGTTCTTC
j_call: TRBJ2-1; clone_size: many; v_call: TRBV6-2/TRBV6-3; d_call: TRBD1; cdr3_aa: CASSSTGGGPPRQFF; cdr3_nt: TGTGCCAGCAGTTCAACAGGGGGCGGCCCCCCCCGACAGTTCTTC
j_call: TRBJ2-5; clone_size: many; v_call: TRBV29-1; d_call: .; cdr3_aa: CSVERGAAETQYF; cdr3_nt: TGCAGCGTTGAAAGGGGGGCTGCAGAGACCCAGTACTTC
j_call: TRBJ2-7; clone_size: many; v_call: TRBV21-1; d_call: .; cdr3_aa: CASSLNQRQTEGQYF; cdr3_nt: TGTGCCAGCAGCCTCAATCAACGACAGACAGAGGGGCAGTACTTC
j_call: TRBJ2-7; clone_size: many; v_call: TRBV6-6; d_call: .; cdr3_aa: CASSYNRAYEQYF; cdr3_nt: TGTGCCAGCAGTTATAACAGGGCCTACGAGCAGTACTTC
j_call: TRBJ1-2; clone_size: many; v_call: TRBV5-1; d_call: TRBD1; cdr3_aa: CASSPDRDGYTF; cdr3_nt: TGCGCCAGCAGCCCAGACAGGGATGGCTACACCTTC
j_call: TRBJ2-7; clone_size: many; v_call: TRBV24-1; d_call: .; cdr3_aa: CATSRGNEQYF; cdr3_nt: TGTGCCACCTCCCGGGGGAACGAGCAGTACTTC
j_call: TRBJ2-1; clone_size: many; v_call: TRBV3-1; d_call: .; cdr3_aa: CASSRGGRGGSDEQFF; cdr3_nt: TGTGCCAGCAGCCGAGGGGGGAGAGGCGGGAGTGACGAGCAGTTCTTC